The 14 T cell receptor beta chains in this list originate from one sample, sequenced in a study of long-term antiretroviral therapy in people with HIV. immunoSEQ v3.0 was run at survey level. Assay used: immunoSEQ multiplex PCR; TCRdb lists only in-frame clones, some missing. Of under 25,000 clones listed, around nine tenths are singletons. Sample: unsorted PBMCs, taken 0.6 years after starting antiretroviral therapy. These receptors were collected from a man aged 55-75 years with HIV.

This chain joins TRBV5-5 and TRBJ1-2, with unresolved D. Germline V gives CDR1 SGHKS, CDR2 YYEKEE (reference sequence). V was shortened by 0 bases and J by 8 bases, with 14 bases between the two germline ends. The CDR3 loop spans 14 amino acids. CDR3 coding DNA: TGTGCCAGCAGCTTGGGTTTGGGTCTGGGAGGCTACACCTTC. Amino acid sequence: CASSLGLGLGGYTF.

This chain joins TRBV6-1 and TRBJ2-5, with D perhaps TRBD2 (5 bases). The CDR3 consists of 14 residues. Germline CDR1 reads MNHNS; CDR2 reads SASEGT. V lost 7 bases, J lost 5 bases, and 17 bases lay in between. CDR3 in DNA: TGTGCCAGCATAGCGCCCCCCTTTGGGGAGACCCAGTACTTC. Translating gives CASIAPPFGETQYF.

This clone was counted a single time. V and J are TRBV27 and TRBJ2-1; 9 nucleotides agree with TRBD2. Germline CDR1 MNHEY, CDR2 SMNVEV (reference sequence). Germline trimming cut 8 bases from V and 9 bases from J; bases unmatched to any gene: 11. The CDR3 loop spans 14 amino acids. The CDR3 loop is CASGRAGGPLEQFF. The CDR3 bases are TGTGCCAGCGGAAGGGCGGGGGGGCCTCTTGAGCAGTTCTTC.

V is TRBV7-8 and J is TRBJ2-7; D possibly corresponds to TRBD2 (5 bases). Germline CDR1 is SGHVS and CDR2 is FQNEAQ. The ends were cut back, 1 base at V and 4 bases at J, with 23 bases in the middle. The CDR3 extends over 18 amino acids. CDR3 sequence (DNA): TGTGCCAGCAGCTTAGGGCTCGGGGATGTGGATGGGCCTTACGAGCAGTACTTC. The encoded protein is CASSLGLGDVDGPYEQYF.

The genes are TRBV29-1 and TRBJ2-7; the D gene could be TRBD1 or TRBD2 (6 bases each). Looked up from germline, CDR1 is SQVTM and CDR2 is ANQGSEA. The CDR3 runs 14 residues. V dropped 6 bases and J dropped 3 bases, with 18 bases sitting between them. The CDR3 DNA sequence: TGCAGCGTCACACCCTCCGGGGGCAACTACGAGCAGTACTTC. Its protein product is CSVTPSGGNYEQYF.

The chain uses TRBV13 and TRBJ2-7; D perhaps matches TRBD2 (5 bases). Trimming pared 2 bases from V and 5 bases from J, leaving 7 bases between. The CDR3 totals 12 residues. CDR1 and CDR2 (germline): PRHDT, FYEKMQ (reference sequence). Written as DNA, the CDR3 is TGTGCCAGCAGCTTAAGAGGGCACGAGCAGTACTTC. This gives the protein CASSLRGHEQYF. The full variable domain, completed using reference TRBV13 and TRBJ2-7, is AAGVIQSPRHLIKEKRETATLKCYPIPRHDTVYWYQQGPGQDPQFLISFYEKMQSDKGSIPDRFSAQQFSDYHSELNMSSLELGDSALYFCASSLRGHEQYFGPGTRLTVT.

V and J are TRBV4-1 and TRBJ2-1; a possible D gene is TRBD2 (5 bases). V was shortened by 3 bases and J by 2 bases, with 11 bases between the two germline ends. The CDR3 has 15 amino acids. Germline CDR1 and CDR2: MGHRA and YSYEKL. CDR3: CASSQGSAPYNEQFF. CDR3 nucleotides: TGCGCCAGCAGCCAGGGTAGCGCCCCCTACAATGAGCAGTTCTTC.

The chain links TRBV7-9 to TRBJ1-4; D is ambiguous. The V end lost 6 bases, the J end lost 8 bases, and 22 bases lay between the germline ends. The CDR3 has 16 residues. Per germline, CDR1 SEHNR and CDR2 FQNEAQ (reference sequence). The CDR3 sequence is CASSSPRSDGREKLFF. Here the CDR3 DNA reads TGTGCCAGCAGTTCCCCTCGCTCGGACGGTCGGGAAAAACTGTTTTTT.

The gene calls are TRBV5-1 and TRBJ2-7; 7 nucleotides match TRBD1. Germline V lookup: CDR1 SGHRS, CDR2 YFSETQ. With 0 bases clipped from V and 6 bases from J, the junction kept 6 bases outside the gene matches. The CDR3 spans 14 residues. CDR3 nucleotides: TGCGCCAGCAGCTTGGGTGACAGGGAGTCCGAGCAGTACTTC. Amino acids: CASSLGDRESEQYF.

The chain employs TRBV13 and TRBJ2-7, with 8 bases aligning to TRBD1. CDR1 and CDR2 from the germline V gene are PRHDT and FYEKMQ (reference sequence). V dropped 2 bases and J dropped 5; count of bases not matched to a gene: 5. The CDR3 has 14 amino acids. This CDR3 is CASSLQGARHEQYF. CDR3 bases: TGTGCCAGCAGCTTACAGGGGGCGCGCCACGAGCAGTACTTC.

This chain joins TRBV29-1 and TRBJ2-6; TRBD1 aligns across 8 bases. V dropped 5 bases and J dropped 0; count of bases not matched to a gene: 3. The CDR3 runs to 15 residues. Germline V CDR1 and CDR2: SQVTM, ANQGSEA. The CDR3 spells CSVRDRNSGANVLTF. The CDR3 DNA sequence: TGCAGCGTTAGGGACAGGAACTCTGGGGCCAACGTCCTGACTTTC.

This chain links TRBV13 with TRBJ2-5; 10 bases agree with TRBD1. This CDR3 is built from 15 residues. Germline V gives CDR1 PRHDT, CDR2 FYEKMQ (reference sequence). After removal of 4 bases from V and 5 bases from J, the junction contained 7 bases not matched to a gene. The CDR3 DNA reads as TGTGCCAGCAGCTCCCGGGACAGGGGTCTCGAGACCCAGTACTTC. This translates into CASSSRDRGLETQYF.

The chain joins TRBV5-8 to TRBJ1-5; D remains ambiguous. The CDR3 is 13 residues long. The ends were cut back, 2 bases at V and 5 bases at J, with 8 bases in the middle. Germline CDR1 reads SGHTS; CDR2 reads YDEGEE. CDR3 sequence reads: CASSFTWDQPQHF. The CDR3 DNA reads TGTGCCAGCAGCTTTACGTGGGATCAGCCCCAGCATTTT.

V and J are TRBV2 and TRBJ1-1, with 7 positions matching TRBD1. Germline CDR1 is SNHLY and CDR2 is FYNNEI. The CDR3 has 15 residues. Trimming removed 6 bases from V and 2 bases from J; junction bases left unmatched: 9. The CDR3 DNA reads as TGTGCCAGCAGGATTCCCGGGACAGTTAACACTGAAGCTTTCTTT. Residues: CASRIPGTVNTEAFF.